The TCR beta chain described here comes from a study of cytomegalovirus exposure and HLA in healthy donors. 13 Jbeta primers and 60 Vbeta primers were used for the PCR. Using immunoSEQ multiplex PCR, the repertoire was profiled, and TCRdb retains in-frame clones only, with some absent. The table lists a few hundred thousand clones, 83% of them singletons. Sequencing was carried out using PBMCs. This sequence was found in a girl aged 10-17 years in good health and CMV-seronegative.

In nucleotides, the CDR3 is TGTGCCAGCAGTTACTTGGGGGGGGAAAAGTTCTTC. This gives the protein CASSYLGGEKFF. This chain links TRBV6-5 with TRBJ2-1; 7 nucleotides agree with TRBD2. From germline, CDR1 is MNHEY and CDR2 SVGAGI. This CDR3 is built from 12 residues. The V and J ends lost 1 base and 14 bases, in that order; junction bases with no gene match: 5.